This entry lists 9 T cell receptor beta chains sequenced from one sample in a study of T cells expressing NK-cell markers. TCRdb processed the 5' RACE reads again and assigns one entry to each CDR3 protein, with no DNA. The sample is made up of about 440,000 distinct CDR3 sequences, and the top ten hold approximately 7% of it. The sample consisted of blood T cells: a sorted CD56 or NKG2C T cell subset, CD4+ or CD8+ T cells, or bulk PBMC T cells (not recorded which). The receptor set was obtained from a woman between 18 and 69 years old in good health.

The genes are TRBV12-3 or TRBV12-4 and TRBJ2-1; TCRdb calls TRBD2, which cannot be checked without DNA. This CDR3 is built from 13 residues. The CDR3 sequence: CASAVGGLAAQFF.

This chain uses TRBV20-1 with TRBJ1-5; TCRdb indicates TRBD1, and absent DNA this call remains unverified. The CDR3 consists of 14 residues. Per the germline V gene, CDR1 is DFQATT and CDR2 is SNEGSKA (reference sequence). This CDR3 is CSAEGQAGNQPQHF.

V is TRBV11-2 and J is TRBJ2-1; TCRdb gives TRBD2 as the D gene, but with no DNA this cannot be confirmed. Germline CDR1 SGHAT, CDR2 FQNNGV. This CDR3 spans 15 amino acids. CDR3 protein: CASSLVRTSGFEQFF.

The rearrangement joins TRBV20-1 to TRBJ1-5; TCRdb indicates TRBD1, and absent DNA this call remains unverified. The CDR3 loop spans 13 amino acids. Germline loops: CDR1 DFQATT, CDR2 SNEGSKA (reference sequence). The CDR3 loop is CSAKGGSNQPQHF.

The chain links TRBV27 to TRBJ1-2. This CDR3 has 16 residues. Germline V gene data show CDR1 as MNHEY and CDR2 as SMNVEV (reference sequence). CDR3: CASSLSRSRGGYGYTF.

V is TRBV12-3 or TRBV12-4 and J is TRBJ2-5; TCRdb's D call, TRBD2, is unchecked because there is no DNA. The CDR3 totals 13 residues. The chain's CDR3 is CASSLVETTGQYF.

The rearrangement links TRBV12-3 or TRBV12-4 to TRBJ2-3; TCRdb returns TRBD2, unconfirmable since there is no DNA. The CDR3 loop spans 18 amino acids. CDR3 in amino acids: CASSRLLAGGRATDTQYF.

V usage is TRBV20-1 and J usage is TRBJ2-5; lacking DNA, the TRBD2 call made by TCRdb goes unchecked. Germline CDR1 reads DFQATT; CDR2 reads SNEGSKA (reference sequence). The CDR3 has 13 amino acids. This CDR3 reads CSGAGGSLETQYF.

The chain employs TRBV20-1 and TRBJ1-2; TCRdb's D call, TRBD1, is unchecked because there is no DNA. This CDR3 comprises 15 residues. Germline CDR1 and CDR2: DFQATT and SNEGSKA (reference sequence). CDR3: CSARIPGVPSYGYTF.